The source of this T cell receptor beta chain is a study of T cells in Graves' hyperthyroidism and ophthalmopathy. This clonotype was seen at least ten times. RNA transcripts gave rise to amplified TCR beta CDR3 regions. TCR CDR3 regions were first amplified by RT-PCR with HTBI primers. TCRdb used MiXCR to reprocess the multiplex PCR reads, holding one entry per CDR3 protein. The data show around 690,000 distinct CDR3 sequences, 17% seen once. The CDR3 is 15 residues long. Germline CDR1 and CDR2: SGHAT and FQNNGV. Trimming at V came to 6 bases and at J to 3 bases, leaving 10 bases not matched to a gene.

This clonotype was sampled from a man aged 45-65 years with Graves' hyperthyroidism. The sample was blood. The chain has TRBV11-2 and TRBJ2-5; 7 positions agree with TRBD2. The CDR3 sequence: CASRALTSSKETQYF. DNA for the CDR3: TGTGCCAGCAGAGCCTTGACTAGCTCCAAAGAGACCCAGTACTTC. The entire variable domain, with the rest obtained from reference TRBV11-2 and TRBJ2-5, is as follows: EAGVAQSPRYKIIEKRQSVAFWCNPISGHATLYWYQQILGQGPKLLIQFQNNGVVDDSQLPKDRFSAERLKGVDSTLKIQPAKLEDSAVYLCASRALTSSKETQYFGPGTRLLVL.